This T cell receptor beta chain appears in the sequencing data of a study of blood T cell repertoires in COVID-19. CDR3 length: 17 residues. Losses at the gene ends were 0 bases for V and 5 bases for J; bases not matched to a gene: 13. Per germline, CDR1 SGHRS and CDR2 YFSETQ. Original processing notes: Nucleated cell number was recorded as an estimate derived from reference gene primer amplification. Libraries were prepared by immunoSEQ multiplex PCR; TCRdb keeps only in-frame clonotypes and omits some of them. From that table come the V and J calls and clone size; the DNA was used to work out D and trimming. The sample includes about 170,000 clones, roughly nine tenths of them seen just once. Patients from Seattle were sampled longitudinally, starting during active infection.

This receptor was taken from a woman aged 55-70 years with COVID-19, enrolled during active disease. This chain joins TRBV5-1 and TRBJ1-1, with TRBD1 matching 7 bases. The material sequenced was peripheral blood. CDR3 loop: CASSLVVTRDRETEAFF. The CDR3 DNA reads TGCGCCAGCAGCTTGGTCGTTACCCGTGACAGGGAAACTGAAGCTTTCTTT.